This T cell receptor beta chain was captured in a study of long-term antiretroviral therapy in people with HIV. Findings of the study overall: Although diversity increased after ART, it remained lower than in transplant donor controls. Clonotypes expanded prior to ART showed repertoire dominance at all sampled time points. Controls exceeded HIV repertoires in CDR3 length range.

Remarks on this clone: The antigen is unknown.

Survey-level immunoSEQ v3.0 assays were run. Assay: immunoSEQ multiplex PCR; the TCRdb copy retains only in-frame clones and omits some. The sample has 20,000 to 25,000 clones; about four fifths are singletons. The germline V and J ends were trimmed by 6 bases and 7 bases, with 15 bases remaining between them. Germline CDR1 is SGHTA and CDR2 is FQGTGA. This CDR3 spans 13 amino acids. V gene TRBV7-3 combines with J gene TRBJ1-1; weak D call: TRBD1 (5 bases). Sequences were derived from unsorted PBMCs, sampled at the start of antiretroviral therapy. The receptor was isolated from a man between 50 and 59 years old with HIV. The CDR3: CASRNPGLHEAFF. DNA of the CDR3: TGTGCCAGCAGAAACCCGGGACTCCATGAAGCTTTCTTT. Full variable domain (missing parts from reference TRBV7-3 and TRBJ1-1): GAGVSQTPSNKVTEKGKYVELRCDPISGHTALYWYRQSLGQGPEFLIYFQGTGAADDSGLPNDRFFAVRPEGSVSTLKIQRTERGDSAVYLCASRNPGLHEAFFGQGTRLTVV.